This TCR beta chain was documented in a study of T cell responses to AZD1222 COVID-19 vaccine. Study as a whole: Investigators merged groups given second doses at roughly 4 or roughly 12 weeks.

Here immunoSEQ multiplex PCR was the method, and the copy in TCRdb shows in-frame clones only, minus some. The sample lists some 100,000 clones; about 85% were seen once. Details on this clone: Its antigen remains unidentified.

Findings of the study overall: Repertoire sampling was restricted to post-peak T cell response timepoints. Epitopes outside B.1.351 and B.1.1.7 mutated regions reportedly drew nearly half of spike TCRs. Just five or six AZD1222 recipients tested seropositive at baseline.

Sequences were derived from peripheral blood, sampled on day 0 of AZD1222 vaccination. The clonotype was recovered from an adult in good health.

DNA of the CDR3: TGTGCCAGCTCACCGTCGGGAACAGATACGCAGTATTTT. It is translated as CASSPSGTDTQYF. V usage is TRBV18 and J usage is TRBJ2-3; maybe TRBD2 (5 bases). The V gene lost 3 bases and the J gene lost 3 bases, with 7 bases spanning the gap. Germline CDR1 KGHSH, CDR2 LQKENI. The CDR3 is 13 amino acids.